The 5 T cell receptor beta chains in this list originate from one sample, sequenced in a study of CD8+ T cells in alopecia areata. It was cDNA, reverse transcribed from extracted RNA, that served as the sequencing template. Sequenced by immunoSEQ multiplex PCR; TCRdb stores in-frame clones only, minus some. Here the sample spans about 150,000 clones, more than 55% being singletons. The sample consisted of CD8+ T cells sorted from blood. Receptors originate from a human donor in good health.

The J gene is TRBJ2-4, the V gene TRBV29-1, with D maybe TRBD1 (5 bases). The CDR3 consists of 15 residues. From germline, CDR1 is SQVTM and CDR2 ANQGSEA. V was pared by 1 base and J by 1 base, with 11 bases between. This CDR3 reads CSVEVGAGAKNIQYF. The CDR3 region has the DNA TGCAGCGTTGAAGTCGGTGCAGGGGCCAAAAACATTCAGTACTTC.

The chain employs TRBV29-1 and TRBJ2-7; 7 bases agree with TRBD1. The CDR3 extends over 13 amino acids. The germline V gene has CDR1 SQVTM and CDR2 ANQGSEA. V lost 6 bases and J lost 2; bases outside the gene matches: 7. This chain's CDR3 is CSVLTGKTYEQYF. In DNA, the CDR3 is TGCAGCGTACTGACAGGGAAAACCTACGAGCAGTACTTC.

This clone was observed a handful of times. V gene TRBV9 combines with J gene TRBJ2-1, with TRBD2 matching 10 bases. The CDR3 sequence is 16 residues long. J lost 6 bases, V lost 1 base, and 7 bases had no gene match. Germline assignment: CDR1 SGDLS and CDR2 YYNGEE. CDR3 in amino acids: CASSVFSSGRANEQFF. The CDR3, as DNA: TGTGCCAGCAGCGTATTCTCGAGCGGGAGGGCCAATGAGCAGTTCTTC. The full variable domain, its missing parts supplied by reference TRBV9 and TRBJ2-1, is DSGVTQTPKHLITATGQRVTLRCSPRSGDLSVYWYQQSLDQGLQFLIQYYNGEERAKGNILERFSAQQFPDLHSELNLSSLELGDSALYFCASSVFSSGRANEQFFGPGTRLTVL.

A word on this clone: Other DNA sequences in the sample encode the same CDR3. This rearrangement joins TRBV27 to TRBJ2-2; 11 positions match TRBD2. The CDR3 runs 16 residues. V lost 10 bases, J lost 4 bases, and 11 bases stayed unmatched. Germline CDR1 is MNHEY and CDR2 is SMNVEV (reference sequence). The DNA for the CDR3 is TGTGCCACTGGGCCACTAGCGGGAGTTCGCACCGGGGAGCTGTTTTTT. Protein: CATGPLAGVRTGELFF.

The chain carries TRBV2 and TRBJ2-7; 7 positions match TRBD2. This CDR3 is built from 16 residues. CDR1 and CDR2 from the germline V gene are SNHLY and FYNNEI. V shed 6 bases and J 9 bases; nucleotides not matched to a gene: 20. CDR3 sequence (DNA): TGTGCCAGCAGCCAAATAGGCCAGCGGGGTAGAGCCGGGCAGTACTTC. Its protein product is CASSQIGQRGRAGQYF.